Listed below are T cell receptor beta chains from one sample, sequenced in a study of cytomegalovirus exposure and HLA in healthy donors. TCRdb keeps only in-frame clones here, not all; method: immunoSEQ multiplex PCR. The sample lists around 120,000 clones, approximately 86% seen once, with 4% to 5.5% in the top ten. Sequences were obtained from PBMCs. The receptors shown here come from a man aged 18-30 years in good health and CMV-seropositive. The CDR3 runs from the conserved cysteine through the conserved F or W. The D gene is left open where the match is weak. Expanded clones are given a class, and other clones once, few, many or no size at all.

CDR3 length: 17
D gene: TRBD2
clone size: once
J gene: TRBJ2-1
V gene: TRBV27
CDR3 protein: CASSPSSGGASYNEQFF
CDR3 DNA: TGTGCCAGCAGTCCCTCTAGCGGGGGGGCGTCCTACAATGAGCAGTTCTTC

CDR3 length: 12
D gene: NA
clone size: NA
J gene: TRBJ1-2
V gene: TRBV29-1
CDR3 protein: CSVGTALYGYTF
CDR3 DNA: TGCAGCGTTGGGACAGCCCTCTATGGCTACACCTTC

CDR3 length: 13
D gene: NA
clone size: NA
J gene: TRBJ1-5
V gene: TRBV2
CDR3 protein: CASRGGANQPQHF
CDR3 DNA: TGTGCCAGCAGGGGGGGAGCCAATCAGCCCCAGCATTTT

CDR3 length: 14
D gene: TRBD1
clone size: NA
J gene: TRBJ1-1
V gene: TRBV29-1
CDR3 protein: CSVVTARGLTEAFF
CDR3 DNA: TGCAGCGTTGTCACGGCCAGGGGGCTCACTGAAGCTTTCTTT

CDR3 length: 15
D gene: TRBD1
clone size: NA
J gene: TRBJ1-5
V gene: TRBV6-6
CDR3 protein: CASSMDRAYNQPQHF
CDR3 DNA: TGTGCCAGCAGCATGGACAGGGCATACAATCAGCCCCAGCATTTT

CDR3 length: 14
D gene: NA
clone size: NA
J gene: TRBJ1-4
V gene: TRBV4-1
CDR3 protein: CASSRTPGGEKLFF
CDR3 DNA: TGCGCCAGCAGCCGGACCCCCGGAGGGGAAAAACTGTTTTTT

CDR3 length: 16
D gene: NA
clone size: once
J gene: TRBJ1-4
V gene: TRBV5-6
CDR3 protein: CASSSLGSPWGQKLFF
CDR3 DNA: TGTGCCAGCAGCTCCCTTGGAAGCCCGTGGGGCCAAAAACTGTTTTTT

CDR3 length: 16
D gene: NA
clone size: NA
J gene: TRBJ2-1
V gene: TRBV4-2
CDR3 protein: CASSQGEQDQNNEQFF
CDR3 DNA: TGTGCCAGCAGCCAAGGGGAGCAGGATCAGAACAATGAGCAGTTCTTC

CDR3 length: 15
D gene: TRBD1
clone size: NA
J gene: TRBJ1-6
V gene: TRBV19
CDR3 protein: CASRGGQYNNSPLHF
CDR3 DNA: TGTGCCAGTAGAGGGGGACAGTACAATAATTCACCCCTCCACTTT

CDR3 length: 18
D gene: TRBD2
clone size: NA
J gene: TRBJ2-3
V gene: TRBV2
CDR3 protein: CANPGETSGGWGTDTQYF
CDR3 DNA: TGTGCCAACCCAGGGGAGACTAGCGGGGGGTGGGGCACAGATACGCAGTATTTT

CDR3 length: 16
D gene: TRBD1
clone size: NA
J gene: TRBJ2-3
V gene: TRBV7-9
CDR3 protein: CASSPGDREGTDTQYF
CDR3 DNA: TGTGCCAGCAGCCCAGGGGACAGGGAAGGCACAGATACGCAGTATTTT

CDR3 length: 14
D gene: TRBD1
clone size: NA
J gene: TRBJ1-1
V gene: TRBV6-5
CDR3 protein: CASSYEIQGAKAFF
CDR3 DNA: TGTGCCAGCAGTTATGAGATACAGGGGGCAAAAGCTTTCTTT

CDR3 length: 16
D gene: TRBD1
clone size: NA
J gene: TRBJ2-1
V gene: TRBV7-2
CDR3 protein: CASSSFRDRVNNEQFF
CDR3 DNA: TGTGCCAGCAGCTCCTTCCGAGACAGGGTGAACAATGAGCAGTTCTTC

CDR3 length: 16
D gene: NA
clone size: NA
J gene: TRBJ1-4
V gene: TRBV6-1
CDR3 protein: CASSERGGATNEKLFF
CDR3 DNA: TGTGCCAGCAGTGAACGGGGGGGGGCAACTAATGAAAAACTGTTTTTT

CDR3 length: 14
D gene: NA
clone size: NA
J gene: TRBJ1-1
V gene: TRBV2
CDR3 protein: CASSVAGKDTEAFF
CDR3 DNA: TGTGCCAGCAGTGTTGCAGGGAAGGACACTGAAGCTTTCTTT

CDR3 length: 13
D gene: NA
clone size: few
J gene: TRBJ1-6
V gene: TRBV11-1
CDR3 protein: CASSQDKDSPLHF
CDR3 DNA: TGTGCCAGCAGCCAGGACAAGGATTCACCCCTCCACTTT

CDR3 length: 15
D gene: NA
clone size: NA
J gene: TRBJ2-7
V gene: TRBV7-9
CDR3 protein: CASSLWGESSYEQYF
CDR3 DNA: TGTGCCAGCAGCTTATGGGGGGAAAGCTCCTACGAGCAGTACTTC

CDR3 length: 17
D gene: NA
clone size: NA
J gene: TRBJ1-6
V gene: TRBV19
CDR3 protein: CASSIVDSFSYNSPLHF
CDR3 DNA: TGTGCCAGTAGTATTGTAGACAGCTTCTCCTATAATTCACCCCTCCACTTT

CDR3 length: 14
D gene: NA
clone size: NA
J gene: TRBJ2-7
V gene: TRBV30
CDR3 protein: CAWSQGVLGYEQYF
CDR3 DNA: TGTGCCTGGAGTCAAGGGGTGTTGGGTTACGAGCAGTACTTC

CDR3 length: 15
D gene: TRBD1
clone size: NA
J gene: TRBJ1-1
V gene: TRBV6-6
CDR3 protein: CASSPGGGGNTEAFF
CDR3 DNA: TGTGCCAGCAGCCCAGGGGGCGGCGGGAACACTGAAGCTTTCTTT

CDR3 length: 14
D gene: TRBD1
clone size: NA
J gene: TRBJ1-2
V gene: TRBV13
CDR3 protein: CASSPGQTNYGYTF
CDR3 DNA: TGTGCCAGCAGCCCGGGACAGACAAACTATGGCTACACCTTC

CDR3 length: 14
D gene: NA
clone size: NA
J gene: TRBJ2-1
V gene: TRBV2
CDR3 protein: CASKDRSSYNEQFF
CDR3 DNA: TGTGCCAGCAAGGACAGAAGCTCCTACAATGAGCAGTTCTTC

CDR3 length: 14
D gene: NA
clone size: NA
J gene: TRBJ1-2
V gene: TRBV5-4
CDR3 protein: CASSYRVPGGGYTF
CDR3 DNA: TGTGCCAGCAGCTACCGGGTCCCGGGAGGGGGCTACACCTTC

CDR3 length: 15
D gene: NA
clone size: NA
J gene: TRBJ1-4
V gene: TRBV19
CDR3 protein: CASRSTQRAEEKLFF
CDR3 DNA: TGTGCCAGTCGCTCAACACAGCGGGCCGAGGAAAAACTGTTTTTT

CDR3 length: 16
D gene: NA
clone size: NA
J gene: TRBJ1-6
V gene: TRBV19
CDR3 protein: CASSTDPARDNSPLHF
CDR3 DNA: TGTGCCAGTAGTACCGATCCGGCGAGGGATAATTCACCCCTCCACTTT

CDR3 length: 16
D gene: TRBD1
clone size: NA
J gene: TRBJ1-3
V gene: TRBV6-6
CDR3 protein: CASGRDRSVSGNTIYF
CDR3 DNA: TGTGCCAGCGGCCGGGACAGGTCTGTCTCTGGAAACACCATATATTTT

CDR3 length: 20
D gene: TRBD2
clone size: NA
J gene: TRBJ2-2
V gene: TRBV15
CDR3 protein: CATSRWDGLAQIRNTGELFF
CDR3 DNA: TGTGCCACCAGCAGATGGGATGGACTAGCTCAAATACGGAACACCGGGGAGCTGTTTTTT

CDR3 length: 13
D gene: TRBD1
clone size: NA
J gene: TRBJ2-5
V gene: TRBV30
CDR3 protein: CAWRRTGQETQYF
CDR3 DNA: TGTGCCTGGAGAAGGACAGGGCAAGAGACCCAGTACTTC